This T cell receptor beta chain stems from a study of molecular identifiers for immune sequencing clone quantification. On the study more broadly: In replicates, the authors split RNA from roughly 20,000 or 100,000 naive CD8 cells five ways and sequenced four.

Previously described methods and listed TCR primers produced bulk TCR libraries. Each CDR3 protein gets one entry after TCRdb re-called the PCR reads with MiXCR. The sample lists under 600,000 distinct CDR3 sequences, roughly a fifth seen once, with 0.7% to 0.95% in the top ten. This clonotype has just a few counts. Its antigen is not known. General study findings and limits: For effector cells, clones above 20 RNA copies held over 98% of molecules; for naive cells, under 1%. Barcodes shared by identical TCR molecules could lead to underestimated sizes of highly expanded clones.

Specimen: naive CD8+ T cells from blood, with Jurkat cell RNA spiked in. Subset described: FACS-sorted CD8+CD4-CCR7+CD45RA+ naive T cells. The sequence derives from a human donor in good health. Some libraries in this study had Jurkat cell RNA spiked in.

CDR3: CASSLVEGGSYEQYF. The CDR3 coding sequence is TGTGCCAGCAGCTTGGTGGAGGGAGGGTCCTACGAGCAGTACTTC. The chain couples TRBV5-6 to TRBJ2-7, with 7 bases matching TRBD2. Per the germline V gene, CDR1 is SGHDT and CDR2 is YYEEEE. The CDR3 extends over 15 amino acids. Trimming removed 0 bases from V and 1 base from J; junction bases left unmatched: 4. Full variable domain (outside the CDR3, taken from reference TRBV5-6 and TRBJ2-7): DAGVTQSPTHLIKTRGQQVTLRCSPKSGHDTVSWYQQALGQGPQFIFQYYEEEERQRGNFPDRFSGHQFPNYSSELNVNALLLGDSALYLCASSLVEGGSYEQYFGPGTRLTVT.